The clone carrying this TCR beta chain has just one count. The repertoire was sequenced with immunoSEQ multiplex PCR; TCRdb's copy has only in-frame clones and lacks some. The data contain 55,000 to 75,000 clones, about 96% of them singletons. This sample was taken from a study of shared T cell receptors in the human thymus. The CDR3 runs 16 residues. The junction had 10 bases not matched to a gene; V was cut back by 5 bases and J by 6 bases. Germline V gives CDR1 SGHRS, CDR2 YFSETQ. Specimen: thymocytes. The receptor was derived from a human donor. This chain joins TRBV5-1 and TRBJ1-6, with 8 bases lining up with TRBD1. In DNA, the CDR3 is TGCGCCAGCAGATCTGACAGGGGCCTACCTAATTCACCCCTCCACTTT. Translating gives CASRSDRGLPNSPLHF.